This TCR beta chain was documented in a study of neurological immune-mediated disorders (dated by TCRdb to about 2019). Regarding the research as a whole: Among the approximately 35 multiple sclerosis patients, relapsing-remitting MS accounted for around 31 and secondary progressive MS accounted for 3. Using UMI-based sequencing, the study compared peripheral blood TCR-beta repertoires from patients with HTLV-I-associated myelopathy (HAM/TSP), patients with multiple sclerosis, and healthy controls. Longitudinal samples, technical triplicates and paired sorted CD4+ and CD8+ T-cell subsets, alongside PBMC samples, were included among the 90 to 130 TCR-beta libraries. The cohort comprised roughly 69 subjects: 14 HAM/TSP patients, some 34 multiple sclerosis patients and approximately 20 healthy controls.

For the unsorted PBMC libraries, 2 million PBMCs were stored in RNAlater at -80 degrees C until RNA extraction and were used to generate the libraries. Multiple sclerosis patients were enrolled in a US clinical protocol evaluating disease progression by magnetic resonance imaging. PBMCs were separated from peripheral blood using Ficoll-Hypaque density gradient centrifugation and then cryopreserved in liquid nitrogen. On the study overall, not on this receptor specifically: TCR clonal expansion was highest in HAM/TSP patients and lowest in MS patients, with MS patients falling below even healthy controls. Expanded clones from different subjects shared no identical CDR3 amino acid sequences, which suggests that TCR-beta repertoires were private in all groups. Repertoires from 18 of 34 MS patients were grouped by phylogenetic analysis into a cluster of related CDR3 sequences, suggesting a possible repertoire-level signature. The MS cluster showed no association with clinical or MRI features, and the authors stated that larger cohorts are needed.

This clonotype showed up many times. Its antigen is unknown. The input lacks base qualities; no much larger clone sits a single base away. CDR1 and CDR2 are drawn from the germline V gene: ENHRY, SYGVKD. The junction carries 14 bases between V and J, which are trimmed by 6 bases and 2 bases respectively. Including cysteine and phenylalanine, the CDR3 has 14 amino acids. Only the CDR3 DNA is retained, 42 bases long and in frame from the first base. To synthesize cDNA, template-switch 5'RACE was performed with a primer carrying a 10-nucleotide random unique molecular identifier so that each TCR transcript was tagged. Each sequencing run produced over 180 million TCR-beta sequences covering 15-18 subjects. Total RNA was extracted with the RNeasy kit. TCR-beta VDJ regions were amplified with primers for the TCR constant region and the 5'RACE anchor, using the KAPA Real-time Library Amplification kit. Sample indexes and Illumina adaptors were added in a first PCR, after which library yield was increased in a second PCR. After Ampure bead purification, the TCR product of roughly 650 bp was size-selected on a 2% E-gel SizeSelection system. Library quality was checked on a Bioanalyzer, concentration was measured with Qubit, and libraries were quantified with the Kapa Library Quantification kit before pooling. Paired-end 2 x 150 bp sequencing of the libraries was performed on an Illumina HiSeq 2500. To increase sequence diversity, about 23-30% phiX was spiked into each library pool. As for how the authors treated the data: Quality-filtered reads were processed with the UMI-based MiGEC pipeline, which removed over 75% of raw TCR sequences during error correction. VDJ genes were aligned to IMGT germline references, and each clonotype was defined by a unique CDR3 amino acid sequence together with V-J genes. VDJtools evaluated clonal expansion, Shannon diversity and CDR3 relatedness (CalcPairwiseDistances, ClusterSamples); CLCbio workbench built phylogenetic trees. A clone was classed as expanded if it had 8 or more unique UMIs, a cutoff based on coefficient-of-variation modelling across technical triplicates. Using fastp trimming at Q25 and MiXCR clonotype assembly, TCRdb reanalyzed the public sequencing data and kept in-frame beta chains. Identical CDR3 proteins give one entry, which carries the most common genes and DNA. These V and J calls are TCRdb output, not the study's own analysis. This sample has around 60,000 distinct CDR3 sequences in its table, and more than 3% of those were observed once. The ten top clones hold approximately 7.1% of the sample.

The receptor's source is a woman aged 55-70 years with multiple sclerosis. This sequence uses TRBV10-3 and TRBJ2-7; D gene: possibly TRBD1, on 5 matching bases. Source material: PBMCs. The CDR3 reads CAIRDSSNPYEQYF. The DNA sequence follows: TGTGCCATCAGAGACAGTAGTAACCCCTACGAGCAGTACTTC.